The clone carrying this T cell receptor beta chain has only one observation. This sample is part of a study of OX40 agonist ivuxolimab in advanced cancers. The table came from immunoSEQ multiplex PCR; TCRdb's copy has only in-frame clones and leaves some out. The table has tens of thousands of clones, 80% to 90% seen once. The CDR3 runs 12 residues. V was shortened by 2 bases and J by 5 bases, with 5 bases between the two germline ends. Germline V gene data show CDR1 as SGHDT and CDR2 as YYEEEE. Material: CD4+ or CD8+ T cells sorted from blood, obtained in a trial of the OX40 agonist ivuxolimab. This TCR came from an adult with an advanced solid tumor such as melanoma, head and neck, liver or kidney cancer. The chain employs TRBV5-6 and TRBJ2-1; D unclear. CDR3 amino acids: CASSLMNNEQFF. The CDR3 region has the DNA TGTGCCAGCAGCTTAATGAACAATGAGCAGTTCTTC. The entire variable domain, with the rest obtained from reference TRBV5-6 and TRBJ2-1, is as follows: DAGVTQSPTHLIKTRGQQVTLRCSPKSGHDTVSWYQQALGQGPQFIFQYYEEEERQRGNFPDRFSGHQFPNYSSELNVNALLLGDSALYLCASSLMNNEQFFGPGTRLTVL.